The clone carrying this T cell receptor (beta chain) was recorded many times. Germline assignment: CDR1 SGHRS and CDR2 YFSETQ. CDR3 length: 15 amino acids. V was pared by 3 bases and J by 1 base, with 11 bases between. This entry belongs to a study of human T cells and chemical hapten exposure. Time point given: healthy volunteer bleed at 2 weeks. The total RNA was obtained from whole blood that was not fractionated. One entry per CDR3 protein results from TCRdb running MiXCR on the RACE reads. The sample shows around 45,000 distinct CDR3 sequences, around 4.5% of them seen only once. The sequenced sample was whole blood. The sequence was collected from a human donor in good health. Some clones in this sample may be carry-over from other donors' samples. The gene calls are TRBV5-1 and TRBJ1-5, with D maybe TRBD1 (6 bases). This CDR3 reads CASSWSGASNQPQHF. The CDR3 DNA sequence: TGCGCCAGCAGCTGGTCGGGGGCGAGCAATCAGCCCCAGCATTTT.